The source of this T cell receptor (beta chain) is a study of blood T cell repertoires in COVID-19. Study at large: The cDNA or gDNA used as material had been derived from T cells, B-cell-depleted T cells, or PBMCs.

Method: immunoSEQ multiplex PCR; TCRdb's copy keeps in-frame clones and lacks some. The sample contains tens of thousands of clones, 89% of which appear only once. Trimming cost V 6 bases and J 6 bases, with 12 bases left between them. This CDR3 comprises 12 residues. CDR1 SQVTM and CDR2 ANQGSEA come from the germline V gene. V gene TRBV29-1 combines with J gene TRBJ2-1; D gene uncertain. The source material was peripheral blood. The sequence was obtained from a man between 50 and 59 years old with active COVID-19. CDR3 region: CSVPVLSNEQFF. The DNA of the CDR3 is TGCAGCGTCCCGGTTTTATCCAATGAGCAGTTCTTC.